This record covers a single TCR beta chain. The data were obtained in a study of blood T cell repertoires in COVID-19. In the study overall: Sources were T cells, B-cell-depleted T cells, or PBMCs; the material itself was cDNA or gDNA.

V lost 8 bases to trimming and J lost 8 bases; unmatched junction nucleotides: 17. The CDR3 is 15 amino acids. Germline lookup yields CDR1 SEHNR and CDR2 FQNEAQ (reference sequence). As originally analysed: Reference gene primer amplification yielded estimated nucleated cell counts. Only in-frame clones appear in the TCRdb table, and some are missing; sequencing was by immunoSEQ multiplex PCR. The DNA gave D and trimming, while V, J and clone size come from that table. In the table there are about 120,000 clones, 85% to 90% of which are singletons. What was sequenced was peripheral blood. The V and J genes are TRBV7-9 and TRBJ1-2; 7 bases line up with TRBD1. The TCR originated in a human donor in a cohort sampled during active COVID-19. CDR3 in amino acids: CASGRRGRTGNGYTF. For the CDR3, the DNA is TGTGCCAGCGGACGCAGGGGGAGAACCGGGAACGGCTACACCTTC.